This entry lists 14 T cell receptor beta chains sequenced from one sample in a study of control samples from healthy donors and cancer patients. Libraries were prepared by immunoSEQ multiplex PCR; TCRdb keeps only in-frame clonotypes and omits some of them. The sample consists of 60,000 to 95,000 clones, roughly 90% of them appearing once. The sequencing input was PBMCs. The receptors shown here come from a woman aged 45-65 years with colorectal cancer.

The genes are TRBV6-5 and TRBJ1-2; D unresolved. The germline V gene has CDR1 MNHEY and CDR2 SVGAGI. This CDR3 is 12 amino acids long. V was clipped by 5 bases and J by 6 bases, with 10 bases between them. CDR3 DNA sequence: TGTGCCAGCAGTACGCGGACGGATGGCTACACCTTC. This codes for CASSTRTDGYTF.

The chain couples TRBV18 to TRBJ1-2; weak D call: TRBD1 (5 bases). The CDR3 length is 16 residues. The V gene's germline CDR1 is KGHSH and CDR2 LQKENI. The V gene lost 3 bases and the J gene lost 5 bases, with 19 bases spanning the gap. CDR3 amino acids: CASSPIPLWGSYGYTF. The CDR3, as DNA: TGTGCCAGCTCACCCATCCCCCTTTGGGGGAGTTATGGCTACACCTTC.

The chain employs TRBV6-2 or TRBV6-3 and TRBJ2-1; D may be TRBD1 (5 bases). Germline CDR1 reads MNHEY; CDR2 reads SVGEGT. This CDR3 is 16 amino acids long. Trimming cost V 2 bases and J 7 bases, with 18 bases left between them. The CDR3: CASSYIGQGSRNEQFF. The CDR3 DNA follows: TGTGCCAGCAGTTACATAGGGCAGGGATCGAGGAATGAGCAGTTCTTC.

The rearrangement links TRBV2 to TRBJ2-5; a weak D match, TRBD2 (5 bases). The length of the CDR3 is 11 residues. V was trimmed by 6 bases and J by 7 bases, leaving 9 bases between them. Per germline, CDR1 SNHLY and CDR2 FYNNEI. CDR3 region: CASSPRGTQYF. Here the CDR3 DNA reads TGTGCCAGCAGCCCCCGGGGGACCCAGTACTTC.

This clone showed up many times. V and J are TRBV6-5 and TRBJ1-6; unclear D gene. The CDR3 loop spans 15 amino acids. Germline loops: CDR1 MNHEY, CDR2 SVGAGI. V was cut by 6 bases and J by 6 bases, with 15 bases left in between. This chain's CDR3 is CASRYDSTANSPLHF. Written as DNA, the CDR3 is TGTGCCAGCAGATACGATAGTACCGCTAATTCACCCCTCCACTTT.

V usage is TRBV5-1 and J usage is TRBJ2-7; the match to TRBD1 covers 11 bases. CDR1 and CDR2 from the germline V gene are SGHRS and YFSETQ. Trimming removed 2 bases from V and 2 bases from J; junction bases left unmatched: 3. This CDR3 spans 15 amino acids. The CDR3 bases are TGCGCCAGCAGCTTAGGGACAGGGGGGACCTACGAGCAGTACGTC. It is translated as CASSLGTGGTYEQYV.

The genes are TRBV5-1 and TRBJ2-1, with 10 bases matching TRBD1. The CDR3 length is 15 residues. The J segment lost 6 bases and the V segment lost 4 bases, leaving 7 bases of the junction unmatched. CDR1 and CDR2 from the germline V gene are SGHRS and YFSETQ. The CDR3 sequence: CASSRGQGGFNEQFF. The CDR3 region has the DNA TGCGCCAGCAGCCGAGGACAGGGGGGCTTCAATGAGCAGTTCTTC.

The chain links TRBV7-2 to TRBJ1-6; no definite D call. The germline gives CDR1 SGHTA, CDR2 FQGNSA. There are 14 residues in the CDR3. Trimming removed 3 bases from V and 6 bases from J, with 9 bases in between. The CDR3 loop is CASSFWTGNSPLHF. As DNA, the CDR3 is TGTGCCAGCAGCTTTTGGACGGGTAATTCACCCCTCCACTTT.

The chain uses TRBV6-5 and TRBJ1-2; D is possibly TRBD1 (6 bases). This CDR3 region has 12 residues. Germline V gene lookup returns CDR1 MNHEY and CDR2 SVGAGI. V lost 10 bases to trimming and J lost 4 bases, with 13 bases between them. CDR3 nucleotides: TGTGCCACCAGGACAGAATCCTATGGCTACACCTTC. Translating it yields CATRTESYGYTF.

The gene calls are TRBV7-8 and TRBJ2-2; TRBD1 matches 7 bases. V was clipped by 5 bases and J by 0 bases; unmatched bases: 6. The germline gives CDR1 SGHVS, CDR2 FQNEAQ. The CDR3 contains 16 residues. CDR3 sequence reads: CASSGRTGANTGELFF. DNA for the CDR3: TGTGCCAGCAGCGGGCGGACAGGAGCGAACACCGGGGAGCTGTTTTTT. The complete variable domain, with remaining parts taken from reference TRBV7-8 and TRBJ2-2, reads GAGVSQSPRYKVAKRGQDVALRCDPISGHVSLFWYQQALGQGPEFLTYFQNEAQLDKSGLPSDRFFAERPEGSVSTLKIQRTQQEDSAVYLCASSGRTGANTGELFFGEGSRLTVL.

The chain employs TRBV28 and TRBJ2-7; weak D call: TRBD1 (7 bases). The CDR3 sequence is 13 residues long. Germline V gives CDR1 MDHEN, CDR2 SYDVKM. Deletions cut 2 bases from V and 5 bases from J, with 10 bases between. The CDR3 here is CASSLGGTDEQYV. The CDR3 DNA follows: TGTGCCAGCAGTTTAGGAGGGACAGACGAGCAGTACGTC.

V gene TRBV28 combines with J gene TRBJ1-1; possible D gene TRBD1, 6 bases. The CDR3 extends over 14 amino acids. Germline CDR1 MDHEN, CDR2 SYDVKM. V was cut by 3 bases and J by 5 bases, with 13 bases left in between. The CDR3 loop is CASSFLSGETEAFF. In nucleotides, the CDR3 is TGTGCCAGCAGTTTTCTCTCAGGGGAAACTGAAGCTTTCTTT.

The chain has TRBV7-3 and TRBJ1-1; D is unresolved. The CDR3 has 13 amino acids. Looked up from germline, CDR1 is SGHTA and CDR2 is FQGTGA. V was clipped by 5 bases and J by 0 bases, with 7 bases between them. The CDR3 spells CASSLFMNTEAFF. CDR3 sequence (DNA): TGTGCCAGCAGCCTTTTCATGAACACTGAAGCTTTCTTT.

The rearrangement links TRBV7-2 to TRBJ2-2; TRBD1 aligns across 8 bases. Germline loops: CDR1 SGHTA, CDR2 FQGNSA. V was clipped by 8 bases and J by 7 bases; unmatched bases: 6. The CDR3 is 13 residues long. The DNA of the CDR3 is TGTGCCAGCGGGCAGGGGGCAAGCGGGGAGCTGTTTTTT. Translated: CASGQGASGELFF.